This is a list of T cell receptor beta chains from one sample in a study of cytomegalovirus exposure and HLA in healthy donors. TCRdb keeps only in-frame clones here, not all; method: immunoSEQ multiplex PCR. The sample consists of 130,000 to 150,000 clones, roughly 75% of them appearing once. The sequenced sample consisted of PBMCs. The receptors were gathered from a female donor in good health and CMV-seronegative. The CDR3 runs from the conserved cysteine through the conserved F or W. A D gene is named only where the DNA matches it firmly. Rows may omit the clone size; those that give it use once, few, many or a size class.

d_call: TRBD2; clone_size: .; v_call: TRBV7-9; j_call: TRBJ2-3; cdr3_nt: TGTGCCAGCAGCTCCGGGGGACTAGCGGACATCACAGATACGCAGTATTTT; cdr3_aa: CASSSGGLADITDTQYF
d_call: .; clone_size: .; v_call: TRBV2; j_call: TRBJ1-1; cdr3_nt: TGTGCCAGCAGTGAAACCAGGGCCAGCTCTAACACTGAAGCTTTCTTT; cdr3_aa: CASSETRASSNTEAFF
d_call: TRBD2; clone_size: .; v_call: TRBV9; j_call: TRBJ2-1; cdr3_nt: TGTGCCAGCAGCACGACGGGACTAGCGGGCTACAATGAGCAGTTCTTC; cdr3_aa: CASSTTGLAGYNEQFF
d_call: TRBD1; clone_size: once; v_call: TRBV11-2; j_call: TRBJ1-2; cdr3_nt: TGTGCCAGCAGCTTAGGGCGACAGGGGGCGCATGGCTACACCTTC; cdr3_aa: CASSLGRQGAHGYTF
d_call: .; clone_size: .; v_call: TRBV2; j_call: TRBJ1-6; cdr3_nt: TGTGCCAGCAGCTTGACGGGGAGCTCCTATAATTCACCCCTCCACTTT; cdr3_aa: CASSLTGSSYNSPLHF
d_call: .; clone_size: .; v_call: TRBV5-4; j_call: TRBJ2-2; cdr3_nt: TGTGCCAGCAGGTTCGACAGGCAAGGGGAGCTGTTTTTT; cdr3_aa: CASRFDRQGELFF
d_call: TRBD2; clone_size: .; v_call: TRBV30; j_call: TRBJ2-5; cdr3_nt: TGTGCCTGGAGTGAGATAGCGGGGTGGGGAGAGACCCAGTACTTC; cdr3_aa: CAWSEIAGWGETQYF
d_call: TRBD2; clone_size: .; v_call: TRBV20-1; j_call: TRBJ2-3; cdr3_nt: TGCAGTGCTGGCATAGCGGGGGGGCAGTATTTT; cdr3_aa: CSAGIAGGQYF
d_call: .; clone_size: .; v_call: TRBV6-1; j_call: TRBJ2-7; cdr3_nt: TGTGCCAGCACCGTGACACAATACGAGCAGTACTTC; cdr3_aa: CASTVTQYEQYF
d_call: .; clone_size: .; v_call: TRBV18; j_call: TRBJ2-5; cdr3_nt: TGTGCCAGCTCACCACCCAATTCGGGCCAAGAGACCCAGTACTTC; cdr3_aa: CASSPPNSGQETQYF
d_call: .; clone_size: .; v_call: TRBV5-5; j_call: TRBJ2-7; cdr3_nt: TGTGCCAGCAGCTTGGGGGGGCACGAGCAGTACTTC; cdr3_aa: CASSLGGHEQYF
d_call: TRBD2; clone_size: .; v_call: TRBV6-6; j_call: TRBJ2-7; cdr3_nt: TGTGCCAGCAGTGTTAGCGGGAGTGCTTTCAACGAGCAGTACTTC; cdr3_aa: CASSVSGSAFNEQYF
d_call: .; clone_size: .; v_call: TRBV28; j_call: TRBJ2-7; cdr3_nt: TGTGCCAGCAGTAACCAATCGCCGGGGGAGCAGTACTTC; cdr3_aa: CASSNQSPGEQYF
d_call: TRBD2; clone_size: .; v_call: TRBV16; j_call: TRBJ2-5; cdr3_nt: TGTGCCAGCAGCGTGCGGGGGGGCCTCTTGGAGACCCAGTACTTC; cdr3_aa: CASSVRGGLLETQYF
d_call: .; clone_size: .; v_call: TRBV27; j_call: TRBJ2-1; cdr3_nt: TGTGCCAGCAGTTTTAGGGGAGGTGAGCAGTTCTTC; cdr3_aa: CASSFRGGEQFF
d_call: .; clone_size: .; v_call: TRBV30; j_call: TRBJ2-3; cdr3_nt: TGTGCCTGGAGTGTAGAGATAACGCAGTATTTT; cdr3_aa: CAWSVEITQYF
d_call: .; clone_size: .; v_call: TRBV2; j_call: TRBJ1-6; cdr3_nt: TGTGCCAGCAGTGAAGCAAGGTCGGGGAATTCACCCCTCCACTTT; cdr3_aa: CASSEARSGNSPLHF
d_call: .; clone_size: .; v_call: TRBV28; j_call: TRBJ2-2; cdr3_nt: TGTGCCAGCAGCCAAACCGGGGAGCTGTTTTTT; cdr3_aa: CASSQTGELFF
d_call: .; clone_size: .; v_call: TRBV6-6; j_call: TRBJ1-1; cdr3_nt: TGTGCCAGCAGTGTCCAGGCTCCCGGGAACACTGAAGCTTTCTTT; cdr3_aa: CASSVQAPGNTEAFF
d_call: .; clone_size: .; v_call: TRBV29-1; j_call: TRBJ2-7; cdr3_nt: TGCAGCGTTGGCGAAGCGGCACTTACCGAGCAGTACTTC; cdr3_aa: CSVGEAALTEQYF
d_call: .; clone_size: .; v_call: TRBV19; j_call: TRBJ2-5; cdr3_nt: TGTGCCAGTAGTATACCTTATACGTGGCGGTTCCAAGAGACCCAGTACTTC; cdr3_aa: CASSIPYTWRFQETQYF
d_call: TRBD1; clone_size: .; v_call: TRBV27; j_call: TRBJ1-2; cdr3_nt: TGTGCCAGCAGTTTATCGCCGGTCCAGGGGGCGAGTGGCTACACCTTC; cdr3_aa: CASSLSPVQGASGYTF
d_call: .; clone_size: .; v_call: TRBV15; j_call: TRBJ2-7; cdr3_nt: TGTGCCACCAGCAGAGATCGAGGGGGGGCGGGCGAGCAGTACTTC; cdr3_aa: CATSRDRGGAGEQYF